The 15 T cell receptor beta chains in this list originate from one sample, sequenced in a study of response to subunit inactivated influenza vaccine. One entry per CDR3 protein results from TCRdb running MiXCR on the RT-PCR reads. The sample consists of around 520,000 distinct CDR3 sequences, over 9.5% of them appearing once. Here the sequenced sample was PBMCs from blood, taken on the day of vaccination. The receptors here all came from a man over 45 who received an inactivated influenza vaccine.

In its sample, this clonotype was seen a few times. CDR3 in amino acids: CASSQDGRQTNTQYF. The CDR3 bases are TGCGCCAGCAGCCAAGATGGGAGACAGACGAATACGCAGTATTTT. The chain is built from TRBV4-3 and TRBJ2-3, with D tentatively TRBD1 or TRBD2 (5 bases each). Germline values: CDR1 LGHNA, CDR2 YSLEER. This CDR3 region has 15 residues. V was trimmed by 0 bases and J by 7 bases, leaving 14 bases between them.

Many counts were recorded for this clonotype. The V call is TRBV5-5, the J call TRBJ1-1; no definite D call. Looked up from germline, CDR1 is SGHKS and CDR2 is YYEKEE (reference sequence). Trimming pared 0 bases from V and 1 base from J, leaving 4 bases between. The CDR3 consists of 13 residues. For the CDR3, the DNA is TGTGCCAGCAGCTTGGTAGCGAACACTGAAGCTTTCTTT. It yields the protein CASSLVANTEAFF.

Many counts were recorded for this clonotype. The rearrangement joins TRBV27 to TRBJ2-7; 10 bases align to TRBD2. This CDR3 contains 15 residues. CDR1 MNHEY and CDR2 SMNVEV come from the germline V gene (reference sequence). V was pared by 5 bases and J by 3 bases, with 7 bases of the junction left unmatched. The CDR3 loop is CASSPRLAGYYEQYF. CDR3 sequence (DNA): TGTGCCAGCAGTCCCCGACTAGCGGGCTACTACGAGCAGTACTTC.

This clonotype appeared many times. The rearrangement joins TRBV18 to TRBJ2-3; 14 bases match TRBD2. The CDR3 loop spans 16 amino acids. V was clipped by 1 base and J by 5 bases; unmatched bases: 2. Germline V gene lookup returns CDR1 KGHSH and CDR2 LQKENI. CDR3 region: CASSPQGLAGGDTQYF. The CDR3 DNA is TGTGCCAGCTCACCACAAGGACTAGCGGGAGGAGATACGCAGTATTTT.

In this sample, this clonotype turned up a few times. The CDR3 nucleotides are TGTGCCAGCAGCAATAGCGGGGGGTTCGAGCAGTACTTC. Translated: CASSNSGGFEQYF. The chain has TRBV7-2 and TRBJ2-7; 10 bases agree with TRBD2. This CDR3 spans 13 amino acids. Germline assignment: CDR1 SGHTA and CDR2 FQGNSA. V was pared by 5 bases and J by 6 bases, with 4 bases of the junction left unmatched.

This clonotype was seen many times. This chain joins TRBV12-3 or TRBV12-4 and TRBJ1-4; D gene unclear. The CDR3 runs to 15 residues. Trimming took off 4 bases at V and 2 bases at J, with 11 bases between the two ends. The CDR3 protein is CASSSEGVTNEKLFF. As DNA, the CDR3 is TGTGCCAGCAGTTCAGAGGGCGTGACTAATGAAAAACTGTTTTTT.

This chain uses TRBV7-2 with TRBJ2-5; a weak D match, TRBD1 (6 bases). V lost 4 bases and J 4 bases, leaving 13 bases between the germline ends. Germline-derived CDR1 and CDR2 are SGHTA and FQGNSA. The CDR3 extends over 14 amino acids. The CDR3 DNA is TGTGCCAGCAGCTCCACAGGGTTTGTAGAGACCCAGTACTTC. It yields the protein CASSSTGFVETQYF.

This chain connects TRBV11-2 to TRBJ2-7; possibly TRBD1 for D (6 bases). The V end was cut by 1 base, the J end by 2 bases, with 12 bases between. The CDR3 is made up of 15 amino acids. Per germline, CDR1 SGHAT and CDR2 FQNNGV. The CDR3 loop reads CASSLVGRGTYEQYF. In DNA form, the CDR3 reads TGTGCCAGCAGCTTAGTTGGCAGGGGAACCTACGAGCAGTACTTC.

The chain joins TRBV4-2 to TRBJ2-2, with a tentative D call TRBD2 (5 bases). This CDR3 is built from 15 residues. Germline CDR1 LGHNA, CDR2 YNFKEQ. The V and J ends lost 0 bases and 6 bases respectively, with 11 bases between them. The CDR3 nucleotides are TGTGCCAGCAGCCAAGATGCGGGTATCGCCGGGGAGCTGTTTTTT. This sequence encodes CASSQDAGIAGELFF.

CDR3 sequence reads: CASSYPRGLAVNTGELFF. The CDR3 DNA is TGTGCCAGCAGCTACCCCCGGGGACTAGCGGTGAACACCGGGGAGCTGTTTTTT. The J gene is TRBJ2-2, the V gene TRBV11-2; 11 bases line up with TRBD2. J gave up 1 base and V 4 bases, and 8 bases lay outside the gene matches. This CDR3 has 18 residues. Germline V lookup: CDR1 SGHAT, CDR2 FQNNGV.

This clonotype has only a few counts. This CDR3 reads CASSRGTGPRSSYEQYF. DNA for the CDR3: TGTGCCAGCTCACGAGGAACCGGGCCCCGCAGCTCCTACGAGCAGTACTTC. This chain uses TRBV18 with TRBJ2-7; D unclear. The germline V gene has CDR1 KGHSH and CDR2 LQKENI. V lost 4 bases and J 0 bases, leaving 19 bases between the germline ends. The CDR3 length is 17 residues.

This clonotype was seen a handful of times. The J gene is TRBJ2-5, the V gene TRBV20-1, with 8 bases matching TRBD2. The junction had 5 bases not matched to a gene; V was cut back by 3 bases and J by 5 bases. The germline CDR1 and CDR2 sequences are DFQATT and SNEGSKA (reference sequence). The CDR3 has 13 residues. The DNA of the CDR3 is TGCAGTGCTAGCGGGGGGGCCTTTGAGACCCAGTACTTC. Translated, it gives CSASGGAFETQYF.

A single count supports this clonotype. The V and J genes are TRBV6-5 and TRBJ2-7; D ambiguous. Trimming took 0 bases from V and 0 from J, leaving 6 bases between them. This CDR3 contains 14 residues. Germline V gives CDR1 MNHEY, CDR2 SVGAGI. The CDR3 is CASSYSTSSYEQYF. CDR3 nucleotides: TGTGCCAGCAGTTACTCTACCTCCTCCTACGAGCAGTACTTC.

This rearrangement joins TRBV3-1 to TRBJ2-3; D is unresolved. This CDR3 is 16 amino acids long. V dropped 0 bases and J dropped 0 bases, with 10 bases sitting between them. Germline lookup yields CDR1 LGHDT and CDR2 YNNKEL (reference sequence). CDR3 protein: CASSQDQKHSTDTQYF. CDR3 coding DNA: TGTGCCAGCAGCCAAGATCAAAAGCATAGCACAGATACGCAGTATTTT.

The CDR3 DNA reads TGTGCCAGCAGCTCTCTTTACTGGTCTTATGGCTACACCTTC. It yields the protein CASSSLYWSYGYTF. J is TRBJ1-2 and V is TRBV7-2; D is unclear. Germline-derived CDR1 and CDR2 are SGHTA and FQGNSA. The V and J ends lost 4 bases and 5 bases respectively, with 14 bases between them. CDR3 length: 14 residues. The full variable domain, its missing parts supplied by reference TRBV7-2 and TRBJ1-2, is GAGVSQSPSNKVTEKGKDVELRCDPISGHTALYWYRQSLGQGLEFLIYFQGNSAPDKSGLPSDRFSAERTGGSVSTLTIQRTQQEDSAVYLCASSSLYWSYGYTFGSGTRLTVV.